Listed here are 22 T cell receptor beta chains from one sample, sequenced in a study of regulatory T cells in long-lasting Graves disease. Assembly of TCR beta libraries relied on iRepertoire HTBI primers together with Arm-PCR of CDR3 regions. TCRdb used MiXCR to reprocess the multiplex PCR reads, holding one entry per CDR3 protein. The repertoire holds around 450,000 distinct CDR3 sequences, with about 17% as singletons. The sample's time point: newly diagnosed GD, antithyroid drugs for less than 3 months. PBMC-extracted RNA yielded the TCR library. This same sample was also taken into another study, of T cells in Graves' hyperthyroidism and ophthalmopathy.

The sample consisted of peripheral blood mononuclear cells (PBMCs), taken at new diagnosis, from a patient treated with antithyroid drugs. Receptors were obtained from a man aged 35 to 55 with Graves disease.

This clonotype was observed at least ten times. The genes are TRBV30 and TRBJ2-3; possible D gene TRBD1, 5 bases. Trimming took 4 bases from V and 4 from J, leaving 12 bases between them. This CDR3 region has 13 residues. Looked up from germline, CDR1 is GTSNPN and CDR2 is SVGIG (reference sequence). The CDR3 loop is CAWTQGFPDTQYF. The CDR3 DNA sequence: TGTGCCTGGACCCAGGGCTTCCCAGATACGCAGTATTTT.

The chain is built from TRBV28 and TRBJ2-1; TRBD2 agrees at 10 bases. Looked up from germline, CDR1 is MDHEN and CDR2 is SYDVKM. With V trimmed by 5 bases and J by 8 bases, 6 bases remained unmatched. The CDR3 has 14 residues. The CDR3 protein is CASSGTSARDEQFF. The CDR3 region has the DNA TGTGCCAGCAGTGGGACTAGCGCTAGGGATGAGCAGTTCTTC.

This clonotype was recorded at least ten times. This rearrangement joins TRBV12-3 or TRBV12-4 to TRBJ1-1, with D uncertain. Trimming removed 2 bases at V and 7 bases at J, with 11 bases between. The CDR3 has 13 residues. In nucleotides, the CDR3 is TGTGCCAGCAGTTTACGGCCAGCTCTTGAAGCTTTCTTT. It specifies CASSLRPALEAFF.

This clonotype was seen ten or more times. V is TRBV24-1 and J is TRBJ2-2, with 7 bases lining up with TRBD2. After removal of 4 bases from V and 6 bases from J, the junction contained 10 bases not matched to a gene. The CDR3 extends over 16 amino acids. Germline loops: CDR1 KGHDR, CDR2 SFDVKD. The CDR3 region has the DNA TGTGCCACCAGTGAGTGGGGGACTACTAAGTCCGGGGAGCTGTTTTTT. Its translation is CATSEWGTTKSGELFF.

At least ten counts were recorded for this clonotype. The chain recombines TRBV2 with TRBJ2-1; either TRBD1 or TRBD2 may fit D (5 bases each). Trimming removed 8 bases from V and 7 bases from J, with 18 bases in between. The CDR3 extends over 14 amino acids. CDR1 and CDR2 from the germline V gene are SNHLY and FYNNEI. CDR3 nucleotides: TGTGCCAGCTCAATGGATCAAGGGACGAATGAGCAGTTCTTC. Translated, it gives CASSMDQGTNEQFF.

This clonotype has a handful of counts. The chain is built from TRBV28 and TRBJ1-2; D not certain. Germline CDR1 reads MDHEN; CDR2 reads SYDVKM. This CDR3 region has 11 residues. Trimming removed 8 bases from V and 7 bases from J, with 11 bases in between. The CDR3 reads CASSERAGYTF. CDR3 DNA: TGTGCCAGCTCTGAAAGGGCTGGCTACACCTTC.

This clonotype was counted at least ten times. The chain recombines TRBV20-1 with TRBJ2-5; 11 bases match TRBD2. There are 14 residues in the CDR3. Germline CDR1 is DFQATT and CDR2 is SNEGSKA (reference sequence). The V gene end was trimmed by 5 bases and the J gene end by 2 bases; junction bases not matched to a gene: 4. In DNA form, the CDR3 reads TGCAGTGCTGCGACTAGCGGGGCGCAAGAGACCCAGTACTTC. This translates into CSAATSGAQETQYF.

This clonotype was seen at least ten times. V and J are TRBV12-3 or TRBV12-4 and TRBJ2-2, with D unresolved. The CDR3 totals 14 residues. Trimming removed 1 base at V and 11 bases at J, with 14 bases between. The CDR3 nucleotides read TGTGCCAGCAGTTTAGAAAGGGTGGCAGCTGAGCTGTTTTTT. It encodes CASSLERVAAELFF.

This clonotype was counted ten times or more. The chain recombines TRBV28 with TRBJ2-3; D is undetermined. V lost 7 bases to trimming and J lost 4 bases, with 15 bases between them. Germline-derived CDR1 and CDR2 are MDHEN and SYDVKM. The CDR3 length is 14 residues. CDR3 loop: CASIESGVPDTQYF. As DNA, the CDR3 is TGTGCCAGCATTGAGTCGGGCGTGCCAGATACGCAGTATTTT.

The chain employs TRBV5-6 and TRBJ2-5; 8 positions match TRBD2. The V gene's germline CDR1 is SGHDT and CDR2 YYEEEE. The CDR3 totals 14 residues. The V segment lost 4 bases and the J segment 3 bases; nucleotides outside the gene matches: 5. CDR3 nucleotide sequence: TGTGCCAGCAGCATAACGGGGGGGAAAGAGACCCAGTACTTC. Amino acid sequence: CASSITGGKETQYF.

V is TRBV4-1 and J is TRBJ2-3, with unresolved D. V was clipped by 4 bases and J by 4 bases, with 9 bases between them. The CDR3 is 13 residues long. CDR1 and CDR2 from the germline V gene are MGHRA and YSYEKL. The CDR3 here is CASSPSSADTQYF. CDR3 sequence (DNA): TGCGCCAGCAGCCCTTCAAGTGCAGATACGCAGTATTTT.

On this clonotype itself: A much larger clone is a single base away; this may be a read error. V is TRBV7-2 and J is TRBJ2-5, with TRBD1 matching 8 bases. The CDR3 loop spans 15 amino acids. In germline, CDR1 is SGHTA, CDR2 FQGNSA. V was pared by 5 bases and J by 8 bases, with 13 bases of the junction left unmatched. This chain's CDR3 is CASSQGPGGVDTQYF. Written as DNA, the CDR3 is TGTGCCAGCAGCCAGGGCCCAGGGGGCGTGGATACCCAGTACTTC.

The chain links TRBV19 to TRBJ1-1, with TRBD1 matching 7 bases. V shed 10 bases, J shed 6 bases, and the junction held 11 bases outside the gene matches. The V gene's germline CDR1 is LNHDA and CDR2 SQIVND (reference sequence). The CDR3 is made up of 13 amino acids. The CDR3 DNA reads TGTGCCACTCGGGACAGTACTCGGCCTGAAGCTTTCTTT. Translated, it gives CATRDSTRPEAFF.

This clonotype came up a few times. The J gene is TRBJ2-3, the V gene TRBV4-1, with D maybe TRBD1 (5 bases). Trimming cost V 0 bases and J 2 bases, with 9 bases left between them. CDR1 and CDR2 from the germline V gene are MGHRA and YSYEKL. This CDR3 region has 15 residues. DNA for the CDR3: TGCGCCAGCAGCCAAGAAAAAGGGGACACAGATACGCAGTATTTT. Amino acids: CASSQEKGDTDTQYF.

This clonotype has ten or more counts. This chain connects TRBV30 to TRBJ1-1; 10 bases line up with TRBD1. CDR3 length equals 14 residues. The V segment lost 1 base and the J segment 6 bases; nucleotides outside the gene matches: 5. Germline-derived CDR1 and CDR2 are GTSNPN and SVGIG (reference sequence). Here the CDR3 DNA reads TGTGCCTGGAGTGGGACAGGGGGACGTTCTGAAGCTTTCTTT. Its protein is CAWSGTGGRSEAFF.

This clonotype came up many times. The chain joins TRBV20-1 to TRBJ2-5; D call uncertain. The ends were cut back, 2 bases at V and 5 bases at J, with 12 bases in the middle. CDR3 length equals 13 residues. Per germline, CDR1 DFQATT and CDR2 SNEGSKA (reference sequence). CDR3 sequence (DNA): TGCAGTGCTAGACCAGGTCCCGGGGAGACCCAGTACTTC. Encoded protein: CSARPGPGETQYF.

The table lists this clonotype with many counts. The chain has TRBV20-1 and TRBJ2-7, with TRBD2 identical over 9 bases. J was trimmed by 6 bases and V by 0 bases; bases with no gene match: 9. Looked up from germline, CDR1 is DFQATT and CDR2 is SNEGSKA (reference sequence). There are 15 residues in the CDR3. The CDR3 reads CSARDGSSGTLEQYF. The CDR3 nucleotides read TGCAGTGCTAGAGATGGGTCTAGCGGGACCCTCGAGCAGTACTTC.

As regards this clonotype: This may be a read error: a much more frequent sequence differs by one nucleotide. The CDR3 DNA reads as TGTGCCAGCAGCTCCCGGAGGACAGGAGGTTACGGGCAGTACTTC. Protein sequence: CASSSRRTGGYGQYF. The chain links TRBV5-5 to TRBJ2-7; TRBD1 agrees at 7 bases. The CDR3 sequence is 15 residues long. CDR1 and CDR2 from the germline V gene are SGHKS and YYEKEE (reference sequence).

This clonotype has only a few counts. This chain connects TRBV20-1 to TRBJ1-2; 8 bases are shared with TRBD1. Looked up from germline, CDR1 is DFQATT and CDR2 is SNEGSKA (reference sequence). The CDR3 extends over 13 amino acids. The V gene end was trimmed by 6 bases and the J gene end by 5 bases; junction bases not matched to a gene: 8. CDR3 sequence: CSAAGQGQYGYTF. The CDR3 nucleotides read TGCAGTGCCGCTGGACAGGGCCAGTATGGCTACACCTTC.

This clonotype was picked up a small number of times. The chain joins TRBV12-3 or TRBV12-4 to TRBJ2-6, with TRBD2 as a possible D gene (5 bases). Trimming shortened V by 7 bases and J by 3 bases, and 13 bases separated the two germline ends. The CDR3 sequence is 15 residues long. CDR3 protein: CASTAGPFGANVLTF. For the CDR3, the DNA is TGTGCCAGCACCGCGGGTCCGTTTGGGGCCAACGTCCTGACTTTC.

A remark on this clonotype: A junction end diverges from the germline sequence, so it may reflect a read error. The rearrangement joins TRBV24-1 to TRBJ2-1, with D possibly TRBD1 on 5 matching bases. The length of the CDR3 is 12 residues. Germline V lookup: CDR1 KGHDR, CDR2 SFDVKD. The CDR3 DNA follows: TGTGCCACCAGTGATACCCCAGGGAAGAGGCTCTTC. It codes for CATSDTPGKRLF.

This clonotype has more than one count but fewer than ten. The CDR3 coding sequence is TGTGCCAGCAGTCACCGGGACCAAGAGACCCAGTACTTC. This translates into CASSHRDQETQYF. This chain connects TRBV5-4 to TRBJ2-5; no firm D call. With 5 bases removed from V and 0 bases from J, the gap between germline ends came to 8 bases. The germline V gene encodes CDR1 SGHNT and CDR2 YYREEE (reference sequence). This CDR3 region has 13 residues. The whole variable domain, filled in from reference TRBV5-4 and TRBJ2-5, reads ETGVTQSPTHLIKTRGQQVTLRCSSQSGHNTVSWYQQALGQGPQFIFQYYREEENGRGNFPPRFSGLQFPNYSSELNVNALELDDSALYLCASSHRDQETQYFGPGTRLLVL.